The clone carrying this T cell receptor beta chain was seen only a few times. Its specificity is unknown. PCR was performed using 60 Vbeta and 13 Jbeta primers. Produced via immunoSEQ multiplex PCR; TCRdb's table is partial and in-frame only. The data hold approximately 200,000 clones, with over 75% observed a single time. The data originate from a study of cytomegalovirus exposure and HLA in healthy donors. Study-level results: An ancestry cluster, one associated with Asian ancestry, reportedly showed fewer N-insertions than the 666-donor mean in a later analysis. HLA alleles showed associations with some 17,000 TCR beta sequences in a later analysis, at a 0.05 false discovery rate. One cluster of highly shared sequence variants probably arose as a sequencing artifact. In an earlier analysis, productive rearrangement rates for most beta V segments clustered near 87% or 30%.

With 3 bases removed from V and 11 bases from J, the gap between germline ends came to 9 bases. There are 11 residues in the CDR3. Germline CDR1 reads KGHSH; CDR2 reads LQKENI. V is TRBV18 and J is TRBJ2-3; tentative D call: TRBD1 (5 bases). The specimen was PBMCs. The TCR was taken from a man between 18 and 35 years old in good health and CMV-seronegative. The CDR3 loop is CASSPDRGQYF. CDR3 bases: TGTGCCAGCTCACCCGACAGAGGGCAGTATTTT.